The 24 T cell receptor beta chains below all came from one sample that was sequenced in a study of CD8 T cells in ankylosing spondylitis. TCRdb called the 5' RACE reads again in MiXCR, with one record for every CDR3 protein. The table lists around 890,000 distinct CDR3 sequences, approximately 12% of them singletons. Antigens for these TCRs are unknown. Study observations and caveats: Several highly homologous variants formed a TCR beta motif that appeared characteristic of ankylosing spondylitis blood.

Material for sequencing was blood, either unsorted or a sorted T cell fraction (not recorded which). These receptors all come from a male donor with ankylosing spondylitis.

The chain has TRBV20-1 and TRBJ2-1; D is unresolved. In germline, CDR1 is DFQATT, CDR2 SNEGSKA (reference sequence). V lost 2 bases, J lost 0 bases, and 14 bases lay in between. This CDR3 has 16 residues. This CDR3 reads CSARSSTSSSYNEQFF. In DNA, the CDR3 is TGCAGTGCTAGATCCTCTACCTCAAGCTCCTACAATGAGCAGTTCTTC.

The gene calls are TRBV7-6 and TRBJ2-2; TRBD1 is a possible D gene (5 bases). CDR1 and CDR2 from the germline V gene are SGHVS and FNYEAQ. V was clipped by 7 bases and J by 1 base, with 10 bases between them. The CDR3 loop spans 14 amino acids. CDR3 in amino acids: CASTRTGNTGELFF. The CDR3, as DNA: TGTGCCAGCACCCGTACAGGGAACACCGGGGAGCTGTTTTTT.

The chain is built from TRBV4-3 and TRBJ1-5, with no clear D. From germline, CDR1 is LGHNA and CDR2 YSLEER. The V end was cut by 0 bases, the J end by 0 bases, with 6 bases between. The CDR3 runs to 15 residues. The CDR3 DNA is TGCGCCAGCAGCCAAGATGGCAATAGCAATCAGCCCCAGCATTTT. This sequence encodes CASSQDGNSNQPQHF.

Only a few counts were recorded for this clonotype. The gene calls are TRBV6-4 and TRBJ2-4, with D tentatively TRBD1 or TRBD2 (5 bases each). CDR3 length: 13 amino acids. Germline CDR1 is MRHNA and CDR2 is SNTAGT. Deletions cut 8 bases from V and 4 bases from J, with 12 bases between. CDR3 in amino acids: CASWGTEKNIQYF. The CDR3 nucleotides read TGTGCCAGCTGGGGGACCGAGAAAAACATTCAGTACTTC.

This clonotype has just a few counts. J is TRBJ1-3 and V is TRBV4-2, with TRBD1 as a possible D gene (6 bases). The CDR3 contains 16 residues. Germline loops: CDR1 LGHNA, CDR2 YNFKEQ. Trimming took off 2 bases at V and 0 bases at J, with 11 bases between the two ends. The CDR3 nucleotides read TGTGCCAGCAGCCAAAGGACAGCTATCTCTGGAAACACCATATATTTT. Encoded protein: CASSQRTAISGNTIYF.

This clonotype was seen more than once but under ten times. The CDR3 nucleotides read TGTGCCAGCACCCTAGGACTAGCGGGACTTACAGATACGCAGTATTTT. Protein product: CASTLGLAGLTDTQYF. V is TRBV11-1 and J is TRBJ2-3, with 12 bases identical to TRBD2. The ends lost 7 bases at V and 3 bases at J; junction bases unmatched: 8. CDR3 length equals 16 residues. Germline lookup yields CDR1 SGHAT and CDR2 FQDESV (reference sequence).

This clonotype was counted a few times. CDR3 sequence: CASSGTVNEQFF. CDR3 coding DNA: TGCGCCAGCAGTGGGACTGTCAATGAGCAGTTCTTC. The V call is TRBV10-2, the J call TRBJ2-1, with D perhaps TRBD2 (5 bases). CDR1 and CDR2 (germline): WSHSY, SAAADI. The CDR3 is 12 residues long. The V gene lost 4 bases and the J gene lost 6 bases, with 7 bases spanning the gap.

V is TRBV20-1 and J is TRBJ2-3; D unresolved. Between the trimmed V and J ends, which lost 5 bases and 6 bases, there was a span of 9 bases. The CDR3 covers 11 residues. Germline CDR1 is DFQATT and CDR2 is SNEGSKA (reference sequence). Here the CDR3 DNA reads TGCAGTGCTGGACCATTTGATACGCAGTATTTT. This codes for CSAGPFDTQYF.

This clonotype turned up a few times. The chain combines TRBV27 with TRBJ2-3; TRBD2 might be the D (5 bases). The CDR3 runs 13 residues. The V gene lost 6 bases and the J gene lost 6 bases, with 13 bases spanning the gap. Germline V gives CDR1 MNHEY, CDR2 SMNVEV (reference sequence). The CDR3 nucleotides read TGTGCCAGCAGGCTCCTAGGCGGGGATACGCAGTATTTT. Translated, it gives CASRLLGGDTQYF.

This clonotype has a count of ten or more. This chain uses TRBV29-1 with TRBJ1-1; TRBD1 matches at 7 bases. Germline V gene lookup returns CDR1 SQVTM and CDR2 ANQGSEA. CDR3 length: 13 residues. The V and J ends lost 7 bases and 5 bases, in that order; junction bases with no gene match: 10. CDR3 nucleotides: TGCAGCGCCACGACAGGGCGGGGGACTGAAGCTTTCTTT. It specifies CSATTGRGTEAFF. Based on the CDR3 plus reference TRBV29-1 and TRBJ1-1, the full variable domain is SAVISQKPSRDICQRGTSLTIQCQVDSQVTMMFWYRQQPGQSLTLIATANQGSEATYESGFVIDKFPISRPNLTFSTLTVSNMSPEDSSIYLCSATTGRGTEAFFGQGTRLTVV.

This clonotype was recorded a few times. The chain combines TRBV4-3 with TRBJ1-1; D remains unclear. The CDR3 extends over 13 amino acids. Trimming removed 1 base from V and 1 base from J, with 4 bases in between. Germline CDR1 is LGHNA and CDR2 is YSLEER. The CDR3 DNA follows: TGCGCCAGCAGCCAAGTGCCGAACACTGAAGCTTTCTTT. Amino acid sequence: CASSQVPNTEAFF.

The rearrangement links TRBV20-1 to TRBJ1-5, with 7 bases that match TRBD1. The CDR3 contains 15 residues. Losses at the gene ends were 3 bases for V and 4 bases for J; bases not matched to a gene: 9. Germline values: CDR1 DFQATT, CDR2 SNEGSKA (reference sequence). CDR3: CSARYPGQNNQPQHF. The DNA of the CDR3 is TGCAGTGCTAGGTATCCGGGACAGAATAATCAGCCCCAGCATTTT.

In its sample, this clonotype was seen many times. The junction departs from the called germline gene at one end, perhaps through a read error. CDR3 nucleotides: TGTGCCAGCAGCCGGACTTCCTCCAATGAGCAGTTCTTC. Protein product: CASSRTSSNEQFF. This chain joins TRBV7-9 and TRBJ2-1; maybe TRBD2 (5 bases). The CDR3 contains 13 residues. Germline V lookup: CDR1 SEHNR, CDR2 FQNEAQ (reference sequence).

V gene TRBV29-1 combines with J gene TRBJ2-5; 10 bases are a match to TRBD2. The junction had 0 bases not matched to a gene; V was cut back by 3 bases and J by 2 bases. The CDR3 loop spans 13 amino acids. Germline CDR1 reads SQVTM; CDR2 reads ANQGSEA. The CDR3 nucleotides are TGCAGCGTTGAGGGACTAGCGCAAGAGACCCAGTACTTC. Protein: CSVEGLAQETQYF.

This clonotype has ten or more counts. The CDR3 sequence: CASSYDRGRKAFF. The DNA of the CDR3 is TGTGCCAGCAGCTACGACAGGGGGCGCAAAGCTTTCTTT. The chain uses TRBV7-9 and TRBJ1-1; TRBD1 matches at 10 bases. V was pared by 4 bases and J by 9 bases, with 5 bases of the junction left unmatched. The CDR3 is made up of 13 amino acids. In germline, CDR1 is SEHNR, CDR2 FQNEAQ (reference sequence).

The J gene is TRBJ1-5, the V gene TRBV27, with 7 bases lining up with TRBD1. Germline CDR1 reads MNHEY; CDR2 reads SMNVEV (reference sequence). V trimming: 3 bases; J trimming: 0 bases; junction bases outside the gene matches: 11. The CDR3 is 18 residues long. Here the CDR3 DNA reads TGTGCCAGCAGTTTGATACCCCCCGGGACAGCTAGCAATCAGCCCCAGCATTTT. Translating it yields CASSLIPPGTASNQPQHF.

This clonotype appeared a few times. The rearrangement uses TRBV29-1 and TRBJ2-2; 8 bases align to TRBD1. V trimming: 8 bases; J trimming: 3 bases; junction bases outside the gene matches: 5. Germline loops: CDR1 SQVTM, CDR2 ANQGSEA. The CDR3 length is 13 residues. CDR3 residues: CSSGQADTGELFF. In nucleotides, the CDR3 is TGCAGCTCGGGACAGGCGGACACCGGGGAGCTGTTTTTT.

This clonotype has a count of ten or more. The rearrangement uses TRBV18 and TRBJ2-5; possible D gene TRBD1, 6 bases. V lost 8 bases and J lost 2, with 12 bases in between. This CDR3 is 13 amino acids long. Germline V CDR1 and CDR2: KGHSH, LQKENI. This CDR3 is CASSPGTQETQYF. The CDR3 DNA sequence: TGTGCCAGCAGCCCTGGGACACAAGAGACCCAGTACTTC.

CDR3 amino acids: CASSSHMMTRTFNQPQHF. CDR3 DNA: TGTGCCAGCAGTTCCCATATGATGACCAGGACTTTCAATCAGCCCCAGCATTTT. The chain is built from TRBV6-2 or TRBV6-3 and TRBJ1-5; D not certain. From germline, CDR1 is MNHEY and CDR2 SVGEGT. This CDR3 is 18 amino acids long. Trimming pared 4 bases from V and 3 bases from J, leaving 22 bases between.

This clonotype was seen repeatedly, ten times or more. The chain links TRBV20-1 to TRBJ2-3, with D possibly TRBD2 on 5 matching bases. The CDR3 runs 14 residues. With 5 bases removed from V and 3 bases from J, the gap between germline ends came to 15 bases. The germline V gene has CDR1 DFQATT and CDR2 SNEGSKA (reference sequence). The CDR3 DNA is TGCAGTGCTCTATCCCCGGGGAGTACAGATACGCAGTATTTT. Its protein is CSALSPGSTDTQYF.

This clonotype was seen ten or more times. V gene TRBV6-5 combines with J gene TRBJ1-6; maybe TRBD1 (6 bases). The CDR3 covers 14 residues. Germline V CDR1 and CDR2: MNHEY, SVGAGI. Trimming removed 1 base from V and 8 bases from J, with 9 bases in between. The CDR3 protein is CASSYWGGDSPLHF. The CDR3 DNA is TGTGCCAGCAGTTACTGGGGGGGCGATTCACCCCTCCACTTT.

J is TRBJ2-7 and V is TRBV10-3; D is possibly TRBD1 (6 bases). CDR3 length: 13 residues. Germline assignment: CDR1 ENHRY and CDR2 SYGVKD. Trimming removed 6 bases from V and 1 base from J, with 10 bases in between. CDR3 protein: CAISYRESYEQYF. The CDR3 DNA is TGTGCCATCAGCTACAGGGAATCCTACGAGCAGTACTTC.

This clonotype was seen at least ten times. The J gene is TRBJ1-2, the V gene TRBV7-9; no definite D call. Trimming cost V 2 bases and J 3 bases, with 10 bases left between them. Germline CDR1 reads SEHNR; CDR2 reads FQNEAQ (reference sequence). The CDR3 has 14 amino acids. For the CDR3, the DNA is TGTGCCAGCAGCTTACCGGGTTACGACTATGGCTACACCTTC. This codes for CASSLPGYDYGYTF.

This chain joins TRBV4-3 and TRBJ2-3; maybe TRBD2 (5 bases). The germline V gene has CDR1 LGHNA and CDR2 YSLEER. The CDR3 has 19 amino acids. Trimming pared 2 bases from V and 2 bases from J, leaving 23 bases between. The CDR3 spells CASSQRYSPEGGPTDTQYF. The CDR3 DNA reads TGCGCCAGCAGCCAACGGTACTCCCCCGAGGGCGGCCCCACAGATACGCAGTATTTT.